What follows are 30 T cell receptor beta chains derived from one specimen sequenced in a study of T cells in localized non-small cell lung cancer. Only in-frame clones appear in the TCRdb table, and some are missing; sequencing was by immunoSEQ multiplex PCR. Of roughly 26,000 clones listed, approximately 86% are singletons. The sample was peripheral blood, taken before any cancer treatment. The receptors originated from a female donor older than 55 with stage II squamous cell lung carcinoma.

The CDR3 protein is CASSPPPGGTEAFF. CDR3 nucleotides: TGTGCCAGCTCACCACCGCCAGGAGGGACTGAAGCTTTCTTT. The chain links TRBV18 to TRBJ1-1, with D unclear. Trimming stripped 0 bases from V and 5 bases from J, with 10 bases between. The CDR3 extends over 14 amino acids. Germline loops: CDR1 KGHSH, CDR2 LQKENI.

This chain uses TRBV27 with TRBJ2-1; D is undetermined. The V end was cut by 4 bases, the J end by 1 base, with 14 bases between. This CDR3 comprises 16 residues. Germline CDR1 is MNHEY and CDR2 is SMNVEV (reference sequence). The CDR3 here is CASSSLTPKSYNEQFF. The CDR3 DNA reads TGTGCCAGCAGTTCCCTCACACCTAAGTCCTACAATGAGCAGTTCTTC.

This chain joins TRBV19 and TRBJ2-3; D is perhaps TRBD1 (5 bases). CDR1 is LNHDA and CDR2 is SQIVND in the germline V gene (reference sequence). This CDR3 has 13 amino acids. Trimming took 3 bases from V and 1 from J, leaving 5 bases between them. CDR3 sequence: CASSIRGTDTQYF. DNA for the CDR3: TGTGCCAGTAGTATCAGGGGCACAGATACGCAGTATTTT.

The chain recombines TRBV4-1 with TRBJ2-1, with D hard to call. Between the trimmed V and J ends, which lost 1 base and 2 bases, there was a span of 15 bases. This CDR3 comprises 17 residues. Germline CDR1 MGHRA, CDR2 YSYEKL. The CDR3, as DNA: TGCGCCAGCAGCCAAGGGGTGGCGAGAAAGGCCTACAATGAGCAGTTCTTC. Its translation is CASSQGVARKAYNEQFF.

The chain is built from TRBV5-1 and TRBJ1-1; 7 bases match TRBD1. Germline values: CDR1 SGHRS, CDR2 YFSETQ. This CDR3 has 15 residues. V shed 4 bases, J shed 4 bases, and the junction held 10 bases outside the gene matches. The CDR3 DNA reads TGCGCCAGCAGCGACGGACAGGTAGGGCTCACTGAAGCTTTCTTT. Amino acid sequence: CASSDGQVGLTEAFF.

The chain links TRBV6-5 to TRBJ1-5; no reliable D call. Per the germline V gene, CDR1 is MNHEY and CDR2 is SVGAGI. V was shortened by 4 bases and J by 3 bases, with 10 bases between the two germline ends. The CDR3 extends over 14 amino acids. CDR3 nucleotide sequence: TGTGCCAGCAGTTTGGACGGTTTCAATCAGCCCCAGCATTTT. Its protein product is CASSLDGFNQPQHF.

This chain joins TRBV7-9 and TRBJ2-3; TRBD2 matches at 13 bases. The J segment lost 4 bases and the V segment lost 7 bases, leaving 5 bases of the junction unmatched. CDR1 is SEHNR, CDR2 FQNEAQ, per germline (reference sequence). The CDR3 runs to 15 residues. For the CDR3, the DNA is TGTGCCAGCATCGAACTAGCGGGGGGGTCAGATACGCAGTATTTT. This gives the protein CASIELAGGSDTQYF. The full variable domain, in which reference TRBV7-9 and TRBJ2-3 provide the parts outside the CDR3, is DTGVSQNPRHKITKRGQNVTFRCDPISEHNRLYWYRQTLGQGPEFLTYFQNEAQLEKSRLLSDRFSAERPKGSFSTLEIQRTEQGDSAMYLCASIELAGGSDTQYFGPGTRLTVL.

The J gene is TRBJ2-5, the V gene TRBV28; D might be TRBD1 (6 bases). Germline V CDR1 and CDR2: MDHEN, SYDVKM. The CDR3 loop spans 17 amino acids. V shed 3 bases and J shed 4 bases, with 21 bases lying between them. This chain's CDR3 is CASSFNGARGLLETQYF. CDR3 sequence (DNA): TGTGCCAGCAGTTTCAATGGGGCGAGGGGGTTGTTAGAGACCCAGTACTTC.

The rearrangement links TRBV7-3 to TRBJ1-2, with D possibly TRBD1 on 5 matching bases. V was clipped by 5 bases and J by 5 bases, with 21 bases between them. Germline assignment: CDR1 SGHTA and CDR2 FQGTGA. This CDR3 region has 16 residues. Here the CDR3 DNA reads TGTGCCAGCAGCCGACAGCGGGCCCCCGAAGGGTATGGCTACACCTTC. It encodes CASSRQRAPEGYGYTF.

The sample holds a few counts of this clone. V gene TRBV7-9 combines with J gene TRBJ1-1; a weak D match, TRBD1 (5 bases). Per germline, CDR1 SEHNR and CDR2 FQNEAQ (reference sequence). V was trimmed by 5 bases and J by 10 bases, leaving 23 bases between them. The CDR3 is made up of 15 amino acids. As DNA, the CDR3 is TGTGCCAGCAGCCCACCGGGACTCGGTGTGGGGAGAGCTTTCTTT. It yields the protein CASSPPGLGVGRAFF.

The chain couples TRBV30 to TRBJ1-5; 7 nucleotides line up with TRBD1. The trim removed 1 base at V and 2 bases at J, leaving 8 bases unmatched. The CDR3 runs 16 residues. Germline-derived CDR1 and CDR2 are GTSNPN and SVGIG (reference sequence). CDR3 in amino acids: CAWSETGRAGNQPQHF. CDR3 in DNA: TGTGCCTGGAGTGAGACAGGGAGGGCCGGCAATCAGCCCCAGCATTTT.

This sequence joins TRBV7-2 and TRBJ1-2; unclear D gene. The CDR3 totals 13 residues. Trimming removed 1 base from V and 3 bases from J, with 6 bases in between. Germline loops: CDR1 SGHTA, CDR2 FQGNSA. CDR3 region: CASSLESYYGYTF. CDR3 nucleotides: TGTGCCAGCAGCTTAGAGTCATACTATGGCTACACCTTC.

The chain has TRBV5-5 and TRBJ1-2; D is unclear. V lost 0 bases and J lost 1, with 22 bases in between. This CDR3 is built from 19 residues. Germline CDR1 is SGHKS and CDR2 is YYEKEE (reference sequence). The DNA of the CDR3 is TGTGCCAGCAGCTTGGGTCCGGATACAATCCTACCTGATAACTATGGCTACACCTTC. The encoded protein is CASSLGPDTILPDNYGYTF.

The chain carries TRBV5-6 and TRBJ1-2; TRBD1 agrees at 12 bases. The CDR3 has 15 amino acids. V shed 4 bases, J shed 2 bases, and the junction held 3 bases outside the gene matches. Germline lookup yields CDR1 SGHDT and CDR2 YYEEEE. Written as DNA, the CDR3 is TGTGCCAGCAGCAAGGGACAGGGGGCGAACTATGGCTACACCTTC. It specifies CASSKGQGANYGYTF.

The chain has TRBV10-1 and TRBJ1-3; D ambiguous. This CDR3 has 13 amino acids. V lost 4 bases to trimming and J lost 0 bases, with 4 bases between them. Germline-derived CDR1 and CDR2 are WNHNN and SYGVQD (reference sequence). The chain's CDR3 is CASSGNSGNTIYF. The CDR3 DNA reads TGCGCCAGCAGTGGCAACTCTGGAAACACCATATATTTT.

This rearrangement joins TRBV5-1 to TRBJ1-2, with 7 bases lining up with TRBD1. This CDR3 is built from 17 residues. V shed 6 bases and J 3 bases; nucleotides not matched to a gene: 17. Germline assignment: CDR1 SGHRS and CDR2 YFSETQ. The CDR3 coding sequence is TGCGCCAGCACCTCAGGAAGAAATGCAGGGGGAGACTATGGCTACACCTTC. This gives the protein CASTSGRNAGGDYGYTF.

This chain links TRBV18 with TRBJ1-5; possible D gene TRBD1, 6 bases. V was cut by 4 bases and J by 2 bases, with 12 bases left in between. Per the germline V gene, CDR1 is KGHSH and CDR2 is LQKENI. This CDR3 region has 15 residues. For the CDR3, the DNA is TGTGCCAGCTCACAGGGACATCTCGGCAATCAGCCCCAGCATTTT. This translates into CASSQGHLGNQPQHF.

This clone showed up just a few times. In nucleotides, the CDR3 is TGTGCCAGCAGCCCACCCTCTTACGAGCAGTACTTC. Protein sequence: CASSPPSYEQYF. This chain links TRBV7-2 with TRBJ2-7; D is unresolved. Per germline, CDR1 SGHTA and CDR2 FQGNSA. Trimming removed 5 bases at V and 4 bases at J, with 9 bases between. This CDR3 has 12 amino acids.

With respect to this clone: Other DNA sequences in this specimen translate into the identical CDR3. The gene calls are TRBV19 and TRBJ2-1; 9 positions match TRBD1. In germline, CDR1 is LNHDA, CDR2 SQIVND (reference sequence). The CDR3 runs 16 residues. V was pared by 2 bases and J by 2 bases, with 4 bases of the junction left unmatched. CDR3 residues: CASSITGQGTYNEQFF. CDR3 sequence (DNA): TGTGCCAGTAGTATAACGGGACAGGGCACCTACAATGAGCAGTTCTTC.

V is TRBV29-1 and J is TRBJ1-2; 10 bases line up with TRBD1. The CDR3 is made up of 11 amino acids. Trimming took 8 bases from V and 6 from J; bases not matched to a gene: 3. CDR1 is SQVTM, CDR2 ANQGSEA, per germline. CDR3 residues: CSLGQGDGYTF. Here the CDR3 DNA reads TGCAGCCTTGGACAGGGGGATGGCTACACCTTC.

This clone has just a few counts. The chain uses TRBV5-1 and TRBJ1-5; the D gene is possibly TRBD1 (6 bases). Germline CDR1 is SGHRS and CDR2 is YFSETQ. The length of the CDR3 is 13 residues. V was pared by 1 base and J by 6 bases, with 8 bases between. Here the CDR3 DNA reads TGCGCCAGCAGCTTGACAGGGCTTCAGCCCCAGCATTTT. Protein: CASSLTGLQPQHF.

The V gene is TRBV19, the J gene TRBJ2-2; D perhaps matches TRBD2 (6 bases). V lost 5 bases to trimming and J lost 1 base, with 11 bases between them. Germline assignment: CDR1 LNHDA and CDR2 SQIVND (reference sequence). The CDR3 is made up of 15 amino acids. The CDR3 DNA reads as TGTGCCAGTAGTCTGAGCGGGCAGAACACCGGGGAGCTGTTTTTT. Its translation is CASSLSGQNTGELFF.

The chain uses TRBV5-6 and TRBJ1-2; tentatively, D is TRBD1 (5 bases). The germline V gene encodes CDR1 SGHDT and CDR2 YYEEEE. This CDR3 comprises 14 residues. Trimming left V 0 bases short and J 4 bases short, with 10 bases between. The CDR3 region is CASSLGWDGYGYTF. CDR3 DNA: TGTGCCAGCAGCTTGGGCTGGGACGGCTATGGCTACACCTTC.

This clone was picked up one time. The chain links TRBV5-6 to TRBJ2-7; D is unclear. From germline, CDR1 is SGHDT and CDR2 YYEEEE. This CDR3 region has 11 residues. Trimming took 0 bases from V and 6 from J, leaving 4 bases between them. The CDR3 is CASSLGGEQYF. DNA of the CDR3: TGTGCCAGCAGCTTGGGGGGCGAGCAGTACTTC.

The V and J genes are TRBV5-5 and TRBJ2-5; TRBD1 matches at 9 bases. The CDR3 runs to 14 residues. V was pared by 4 bases and J by 1 base, with 2 bases of the junction left unmatched. Germline V gene data show CDR1 as SGHKS and CDR2 as YYEKEE (reference sequence). CDR3 nucleotide sequence: TGTGCCAGCAGCAGGACAGGGGTCCAAGAGACCCAGTACTTC. It translates to CASSRTGVQETQYF.

This clone was recorded only once. This chain joins TRBV6-6 and TRBJ2-7, with D perhaps being TRBD1 or TRBD2 (7 bases each). Germline V gene sequence: CDR1 MNHNY, CDR2 SVGAGI (reference sequence). Trimming left V 7 bases short and J 4 bases short, with 14 bases between. The CDR3 runs 13 residues. DNA of the CDR3: TGTGCCAGCACCGCAGGGGGGGGTTACGAGCAGTACTTC. Translating it yields CASTAGGGYEQYF.

The CDR3 nucleotides are TGCGCCAGCAGCCAAGATCGGGCCACAGATACGCAGTATTTT. Its translation is CASSQDRATDTQYF. The V gene is TRBV4-3, the J gene TRBJ2-3; D is undetermined. Trimming took off 0 bases at V and 2 bases at J, with 6 bases between the two ends. Germline loops: CDR1 LGHNA, CDR2 YSLEER. This CDR3 has 14 residues.

This chain connects TRBV7-8 to TRBJ2-6; the D gene is possibly TRBD1 (6 bases). Germline CDR1 and CDR2: SGHVS and FQNEAQ. V was cut by 5 bases and J by 0 bases, with 14 bases left in between. The CDR3 loop spans 17 amino acids. The CDR3 nucleotides are TGTGCCAGCAGCCCACCGGGACAAAGCTCTGGGGCCAACGTCCTGACTTTC. Amino acid sequence: CASSPPGQSSGANVLTF.

The chain links TRBV14 to TRBJ1-1; D is undetermined. Germline CDR1 SGHDN, CDR2 FVKESK. The CDR3 covers 13 residues. Deletions cut 4 bases from V and 0 bases from J, with 6 bases between. In DNA, the CDR3 is TGTGCCAGCAGCCTCGGGATGAACACTGAAGCTTTCTTT. It encodes CASSLGMNTEAFF.

The chain couples TRBV7-2 to TRBJ2-1; no reliable D call. The CDR3 runs 14 residues. From germline, CDR1 is SGHTA and CDR2 FQGNSA. V was shortened by 5 bases and J by 6 bases, with 14 bases between the two germline ends. CDR3 in amino acids: CASSPFRRPNEQFF. In nucleotides, the CDR3 is TGTGCCAGCAGCCCCTTCAGGCGCCCCAATGAGCAGTTCTTC.